Shown below are 9 T cell receptor beta chains from a single sample sequenced in a study of OX40 agonist ivuxolimab in advanced cancers. Produced via immunoSEQ multiplex PCR; TCRdb's table is partial and in-frame only. The sample gives over 30,000 clones, approximately 86% of which show up once; 1.8% is in the top ten. The source was CD4+ or CD8+ T cells sorted from blood, collected in a trial of the OX40 agonist ivuxolimab. These receptor sequences come from an adult with an advanced solid tumor such as melanoma, head and neck, liver or kidney cancer.

V usage is TRBV6-5 and J usage is TRBJ1-2, with 7 bases fitting TRBD1. Trimming took 5 bases from V and 3 from J; bases not matched to a gene: 3. Per germline, CDR1 MNHEY and CDR2 SVGAGI. The CDR3 extends over 13 amino acids. As DNA, the CDR3 is TGTGCCAGCAGTGCCCAGGGGGACTATGGCTACACCTTC. Translated, it gives CASSAQGDYGYTF.

The chain joins TRBV7-2 to TRBJ1-1; weak D call: TRBD1 (6 bases). CDR3 length: 15 amino acids. Germline CDR1 SGHTA, CDR2 FQGNSA. V dropped 6 bases and J dropped 1 base, with 15 bases sitting between them. The DNA of the CDR3 is TGTGCCAGCAGGTCGGCGGGACACCAGAACACTGAAGCTTTCTTT. As protein: CASRSAGHQNTEAFF.

The V and J genes are TRBV19 and TRBJ1-5, with 9 bases identical to TRBD1. The CDR3 runs to 17 residues. The junction had 17 bases not matched to a gene; V was cut back by 10 bases and J by 4 bases. The germline CDR1 and CDR2 sequences are LNHDA and SQIVND (reference sequence). In nucleotides, the CDR3 is TGTGCCACTCAACGAATTAACAGGGGGCGAGGGAATCAGCCCCAGCATTTT. It specifies CATQRINRGRGNQPQHF.

The gene calls are TRBV18 and TRBJ2-2, with D perhaps TRBD1 or TRBD2 (5 bases each). The CDR3 spans 14 residues. The V gene lost 4 bases and the J gene lost 6 bases, with 12 bases spanning the gap. Per germline, CDR1 KGHSH and CDR2 LQKENI. This CDR3 reads CASSRDPAAGELFF. The CDR3 DNA reads TGTGCCAGCTCACGGGACCCGGCGGCCGGGGAGCTGTTTTTT.

This chain links TRBV5-6 with TRBJ2-7, with D unclear. V was clipped by 1 base and J by 3 bases, with 5 bases between them. Germline lookup yields CDR1 SGHDT and CDR2 YYEEEE. The CDR3 contains 12 residues. The CDR3 DNA reads as TGTGCCAGCAGCTTGAGTGACTACGAGCAGTACTTC. This encodes CASSLSDYEQYF.

This rearrangement joins TRBV7-2 to TRBJ2-1; D unclear. V was clipped by 3 bases and J by 8 bases, with 11 bases between them. Germline V lookup: CDR1 SGHTA, CDR2 FQGNSA. This CDR3 has 13 residues. The CDR3 DNA reads TGTGCCAGCAGCTTGCCAGTGGGCCATGAGCAGTTCTTC. Translating it yields CASSLPVGHEQFF.

V is TRBV2 and J is TRBJ2-5; D uncertain. The CDR3 is 13 residues long. Trimming took off 7 bases at V and 4 bases at J, with 13 bases between the two ends. Per germline, CDR1 SNHLY and CDR2 FYNNEI. This chain's CDR3 is CASKGPVGETQYF. The CDR3 DNA is TGTGCCAGCAAGGGCCCGGTAGGAGAGACCCAGTACTTC.

The CDR3 DNA follows: TGTGCCAGCAGCTTGGGGGAAGACTACGAGCAGTACTTC. This encodes CASSLGEDYEQYF. This rearrangement joins TRBV11-3 to TRBJ2-7; D is tentatively TRBD1 or TRBD2 (5 bases each). V lost 3 bases and J 3 bases, leaving 9 bases between the germline ends. The CDR3 is made up of 13 amino acids. CDR1 and CDR2 (germline): SGHNT, YENEEA.

This chain joins TRBV6-1 and TRBJ1-1; 9 bases are shared with TRBD1. The germline gives CDR1 MNHNS, CDR2 SASEGT. CDR3 length: 13 amino acids. The trim removed 7 bases at V and 4 bases at J, leaving 4 bases unmatched. In DNA, the CDR3 is TGTGCCAGCACTTTGGACAGGGGCACTGAAGCTTTCTTT. It specifies CASTLDRGTEAFF.